One and the same sample provided the 28 T cell receptor beta chains below, sequenced in a study of T cells in Graves' hyperthyroidism and ophthalmopathy. TCR beta CDR3 regions were amplified from RNA transcripts. The HTBI primer set drove a first-round RT-PCR of the TCR CDR3. MiXCR, applied by TCRdb to the multiplex PCR reads, yields one record per CDR3 protein. The sample contains approximately 690,000 distinct CDR3 sequences, less than 25% of which appear only once. The sequenced sample was blood. Receptors originate from a man aged 30 to 45 with Graves' ophthalmopathy.

On this clonotype: The junction shows a germline mismatch at one end, possibly a read error. V gene TRBV5-1 combines with J gene TRBJ2-7; the match to TRBD1 covers 12 bases. The CDR3 contains 15 residues. Looked up from germline, CDR1 is SGHRS and CDR2 is YFSETQ. Written as DNA, the CDR3 is TGTGCCAGCAGCGTAGGGGGACAGGGGGCGCAAGAGCAGTACTTC. Its protein product is CASSVGGQGAQEQYF.

This clonotype has only a few counts. CDR3 amino acids: CASSRIGTSGAYEQYF. CDR3 DNA: TGCGCCAGCAGCCGTATAGGGACTAGCGGCGCCTACGAGCAGTACTTC. V gene TRBV4-1 combines with J gene TRBJ2-7; TRBD2 matches at 11 bases. The CDR3 has 16 amino acids. With 4 bases clipped from V and 2 bases from J, the junction kept 7 bases outside the gene matches. CDR1 and CDR2 (germline): MGHRA, YSYEKL.

The J gene is TRBJ2-7, the V gene TRBV29-1; TRBD1 is a possible D gene (7 bases). The germline V and J ends were trimmed by 6 bases and 1 base, with 13 bases remaining between them. Germline CDR1 is SQVTM and CDR2 is ANQGSEA. The CDR3 loop spans 13 amino acids. In DNA, the CDR3 is TGCAGCGTGCGGGACAGTGAGTCCTACGAGCAGTACTTC. This translates into CSVRDSESYEQYF.

This clonotype was detected a few times. The rearrangement links TRBV28 to TRBJ2-3; D remains ambiguous. The CDR3 runs to 15 residues. The germline V gene encodes CDR1 MDHEN and CDR2 SYDVKM. With 6 bases removed from V and 0 bases from J, the gap between germline ends came to 13 bases. CDR3 in DNA: TGTGCCAGCAGCCGGACGGTTTCTAGCACAGATACGCAGTATTTT. It specifies CASSRTVSSTDTQYF.

The gene calls are TRBV6-1 and TRBJ1-5, with D possibly TRBD1 on 6 matching bases. The CDR3 is 13 amino acids. V dropped 7 bases and J dropped 7 bases, with 14 bases sitting between them. Germline CDR1 MNHNS, CDR2 SASEGT. Here the CDR3 DNA reads TGTGCCAGCAACCATCAGGGGAGGCAGCCCCAGCATTTT. Encoded protein: CASNHQGRQPQHF.

In this sample, this clonotype turned up many times. The gene calls are TRBV12-3 or TRBV12-4 and TRBJ2-2; perhaps TRBD2 as D (6 bases). V lost 4 bases to trimming and J lost 4 bases, with 13 bases between them. There are 15 residues in the CDR3. For the CDR3, the DNA is TGTGCCAGCAGTTCTCCGGGACTCGGCACCGGGGAGCTGTTTTTT. Its protein is CASSSPGLGTGELFF.

Of note for this clonotype: Mismatch with germline at one junction end may stem from a read error. The chain is built from TRBV30 and TRBJ2-1, with TRBD2 as a possible D gene (5 bases). Germline V CDR1 and CDR2: GTSNPN, SVGIG (reference sequence). This CDR3 is 11 amino acids long. The CDR3 DNA reads as TGTGCCTGGATCCTCGGGGTGGAGCTGTTCTTC. Amino acid sequence: CAWILGVELFF.

The gene calls are TRBV19 and TRBJ1-1, with 7 positions matching TRBD1. Germline CDR1 and CDR2: LNHDA and SQIVND (reference sequence). The CDR3 loop spans 14 amino acids. Unmatched junction bases numbered 12, after V lost 7 bases and J lost 7 bases. CDR3 bases: TGTGCCAGTACCCGGGAACAGGGGCTTAGTGAAGCTTTCTTT. As protein: CASTREQGLSEAFF.

This clonotype came up many times. The gene calls are TRBV7-2 and TRBJ2-5, with D perhaps TRBD2 (6 bases). The germline V and J ends were trimmed by 5 bases and 2 bases, with 12 bases remaining between them. Germline lookup yields CDR1 SGHTA and CDR2 FQGNSA. This CDR3 contains 14 residues. In nucleotides, the CDR3 is TGTGCCAGCAGCGGTGGGGCGGGACAAGAGACCCAGTACTTC. Protein: CASSGGAGQETQYF.

This clonotype was seen ten or more times. The chain uses TRBV30 and TRBJ2-5, with D uncertain. V was cut by 2 bases and J by 5 bases, with 15 bases left in between. The CDR3 extends over 14 amino acids. Per the germline V gene, CDR1 is GTSNPN and CDR2 is SVGIG (reference sequence). CDR3 DNA sequence: TGTGCCTGGAGTTCATACCAAGAAGTGGAGACCCAGTACTTC. Its protein is CAWSSYQEVETQYF.

This clonotype has more than one count but fewer than ten. The chain employs TRBV27 and TRBJ1-1; no clear D gene. The germline CDR1 and CDR2 sequences are MNHEY and SMNVEV (reference sequence). The ends were cut back, 4 bases at V and 4 bases at J, with 7 bases in the middle. The CDR3 has 12 residues. The CDR3 DNA is TGTGCCAGCAGTTCGTACGGCACTGAAGCTTTCTTT. This sequence encodes CASSSYGTEAFF.

This clonotype came up a few times. A read error may produce the germline difference seen at one junction end. The V gene is TRBV6-1, the J gene TRBJ2-2; the match to TRBD2 covers 7 bases. The germline gives CDR1 MNHNS, CDR2 SASEGT. This CDR3 has 16 amino acids. As DNA, the CDR3 is TGTGCCAGCAGGGAAGGGGTGGCTAGCGGCACCGGGGAGCTGTTTTTT. Residues: CASREGVASGTGELFF.

This clonotype was seen a few times. V is TRBV28 and J is TRBJ1-4, with 8 nucleotides matching TRBD1. This CDR3 is 15 amino acids long. Trimming at V came to 6 bases and at J to 5 bases, leaving 8 bases not matched to a gene. From germline, CDR1 is MDHEN and CDR2 SYDVKM. The DNA of the CDR3 is TGTGCCAGCAGCCATCTCCAGGGGGCGAATGAAAAACTGTTTTTT. Protein: CASSHLQGANEKLFF.

The J gene is TRBJ2-2, the V gene TRBV13; D gene ambiguous. Trimming left V 3 bases short and J 6 bases short, with 11 bases between. Germline values: CDR1 PRHDT, CDR2 FYEKMQ (reference sequence). The CDR3 totals 14 residues. DNA for the CDR3: TGTGCCAGCAGCTTTAAAGGGCCCGCCGGGGAGCTGTTTTTT. Amino acid sequence: CASSFKGPAGELFF.

At least ten counts were recorded for this clonotype. This sequence joins TRBV28 and TRBJ2-5; 14 bases agree with TRBD2. Per germline, CDR1 MDHEN and CDR2 SYDVKM. The trim removed 7 bases at V and 4 bases at J, leaving 11 bases unmatched. This CDR3 comprises 17 residues. CDR3 sequence (DNA): TGTGCCAGCACCCTAGAGGCGGGACTAGCGGGAGTAGAGACCCAGTACTTC. It encodes CASTLEAGLAGVETQYF.

A single count supports this clonotype. This chain joins TRBV29-1 and TRBJ2-4; a possible D gene is TRBD1 (6 bases). V gave up 7 bases and J gave up 0 bases, with 13 bases separating them. The CDR3 runs to 14 residues. Per the germline V gene, CDR1 is SQVTM and CDR2 is ANQGSEA. CDR3: CSATGILAKNIQYF. CDR3 DNA sequence: TGCAGCGCGACAGGCATCCTAGCCAAAAACATTCAGTACTTC.

This clonotype was picked up many times. V usage is TRBV5-8 and J usage is TRBJ2-1; D might be TRBD1 or TRBD2, each matching 6 bases. Germline V gene sequence: CDR1 SGHTS, CDR2 YDEGEE. V lost 0 bases to trimming and J lost 12 bases, with 16 bases between them. The length of the CDR3 is 14 residues. CDR3 DNA: TGTGCCAGCAGCTTGGGGGGGGCCCGGAGTGGGCAGTTCTTC. Amino acid sequence: CASSLGGARSGQFF.

The rearrangement links TRBV29-1 to TRBJ2-7, with D possibly matching TRBD2 (6 bases). Germline CDR1 reads SQVTM; CDR2 reads ANQGSEA. The V end was cut by 4 bases, the J end by 8 bases, with 18 bases between. This CDR3 region has 13 residues. The CDR3 reads CSVGRGSIRQQYF. CDR3 sequence (DNA): TGCAGCGTTGGCCGGGGGAGTATAAGACAGCAGTACTTC.

This clonotype was detected ten times or more. The chain uses TRBV5-1 and TRBJ1-1; 11 bases map to TRBD1. With 4 bases clipped from V and 2 bases from J, the junction kept 7 bases outside the gene matches. The V gene's germline CDR1 is SGHRS and CDR2 YFSETQ. The CDR3 spans 16 residues. The CDR3 sequence is CASSGRDRGANTEAFF. The CDR3 nucleotides are TGCGCCAGCAGCGGCCGGGACAGGGGGGCTAACACTGAAGCTTTCTTT.

V usage is TRBV7-6 and J usage is TRBJ2-7, with D perhaps matching TRBD2 (6 bases). The germline V gene encodes CDR1 SGHVS and CDR2 FNYEAQ. The length of the CDR3 is 13 residues. The V end was cut by 5 bases, the J end by 4 bases, with 12 bases between. The CDR3 DNA reads TGTGCCAGCAGCGCGGGACCGAATTACGAGCAGTACTTC. Protein product: CASSAGPNYEQYF.

The rearrangement uses TRBV7-9 and TRBJ2-3; D gene ambiguous. V shed 0 bases and J shed 10 bases, with 14 bases lying between them. This CDR3 is built from 14 residues. Germline V gives CDR1 SEHNR, CDR2 FQNEAQ (reference sequence). Here the CDR3 reads CASSLAQDPRAQYF. The CDR3 nucleotides read TGTGCCAGCAGCTTAGCGCAGGACCCCCGCGCGCAGTATTTT.

In this sample, this clonotype turned up many times. V usage is TRBV6-2 or TRBV6-3 and J usage is TRBJ2-7, with D maybe TRBD1 (6 bases). Germline V gene lookup returns CDR1 MNHEY and CDR2 SVGEGT. This CDR3 is 18 amino acids long. V lost 0 bases and J 2 bases, leaving 20 bases between the germline ends. CDR3 coding DNA: TGTGCCAGCAGTTACTCGTATATACGGGACACCCACCCCTACGAGCAGTACTTC. Translated, it gives CASSYSYIRDTHPYEQYF.

This clonotype was counted between two and nine times. The rearrangement joins TRBV15 to TRBJ1-3; D might be TRBD1 (6 bases). Germline-derived CDR1 and CDR2 are LNHNV and YYDKDF (reference sequence). V was trimmed by 1 base and J by 4 bases, leaving 17 bases between them. The length of the CDR3 is 17 residues. CDR3: CATSRGGALRSGNTIYF. DNA for the CDR3: TGTGCCACCAGCAGAGGGGGGGCCCTCCGGAGCGGAAACACCATATATTTT.

The rearrangement uses TRBV9 and TRBJ2-7, with D maybe TRBD1 (7 bases). CDR3 length equals 12 residues. V lost 3 bases and J 5 bases, leaving 9 bases between the germline ends. Germline V gene lookup returns CDR1 SGDLS and CDR2 YYNGEE. DNA of the CDR3: TGTGCCAGCAGCGCAGGGGGGAACGAGCAGTACTTC. It encodes CASSAGGNEQYF.

Here the CDR3 reads CASSESTGVDGYTF. CDR3 coding DNA: TGTGCCAGCAGCGAATCGACAGGGGTTGACGGCTACACCTTC. The chain recombines TRBV5-6 with TRBJ1-2; 8 bases are shared with TRBD1. The length of the CDR3 is 14 residues. The V segment lost 4 bases and the J segment 8 bases; nucleotides outside the gene matches: 10. Germline V gene lookup returns CDR1 SGHDT and CDR2 YYEEEE. Full variable domain (rest looked up from reference TRBV5-6 and TRBJ1-2): DAGVTQSPTHLIKTRGQQVTLRCSPKSGHDTVSWYQQALGQGPQFIFQYYEEEERQRGNFPDRFSGHQFPNYSSELNVNALLLGDSALYLCASSESTGVDGYTFGSGTRLTVV.

This clonotype occurred a few times. DNA of the CDR3: TGTGCCAGCAGCCCTAGACAGACTAACACAGATACGCAGTATTTT. The encoded protein is CASSPRQTNTDTQYF. This chain joins TRBV4-2 and TRBJ2-3, with D possibly called TRBD1 or TRBD2 (5 bases each). CDR1 is LGHNA and CDR2 is YNFKEQ in the germline V gene. V shed 4 bases and J shed 2 bases, with 13 bases lying between them. The CDR3 is 15 amino acids.

Many counts were recorded for this clonotype. The rearrangement uses TRBV20-1 and TRBJ1-2; D gene unclear. The CDR3 totals 14 residues. Germline loops: CDR1 DFQATT, CDR2 SNEGSKA (reference sequence). The CDR3 region is CSALDPPPNYGYTF. CDR3 DNA: TGCAGCGCACTGGACCCCCCTCCCAACTATGGCTACACCTTC.

A word on this clonotype: Since a much larger clone is just one base distant, this may be a read error. CDR3 amino acids: CASGLGTGFEKLFF. DNA for the CDR3: TGTGCCAGCGGTTTGGGGACAGGGTTTGAAAAACTGTTTTTT. The rearrangement joins TRBV27 to TRBJ1-4, with 9 bases aligning to TRBD1. Germline assignment: CDR1 MNHEY and CDR2 SMNVEV (reference sequence). The CDR3 spans 14 residues.